This TCR beta chain was profiled in a study of ipilimumab plus nivolumab after autologous stem cell transplantation. The table came from immunoSEQ multiplex PCR; TCRdb's copy has only in-frame clones and leaves some out. Of over 35,000 clones listed, 85% to 95% are singletons. Germline loops: CDR1 KGHSH, CDR2 LQKENI. The length of the CDR3 is 15 residues. Trimming cost V 2 bases and J 4 bases, with 14 bases left between them. The sample in question was PBMCs, obtained in a trial of ipilimumab plus nivolumab as post-transplant consolidation. V is TRBV18 and J is TRBJ1-2; no clear D gene. The TCR sequence derives from a male donor with multiple myeloma. The CDR3 loop is CASSPSAGLLYGYTF. DNA of the CDR3: TGTGCCAGCTCACCATCGGCAGGTCTCCTCTATGGCTACACCTTC.